The next 13 T cell receptor beta chains were all read from a single sample in a study of T cell clones after liver transplantation. TCRdb's table, derived via immunoSEQ multiplex PCR, lists solely in-frame clones and lacks some. This table holds about 75,000 clones, approximately 81% found once. Sequencing used CD4+ T cells from blood, obtained about 50 months after liver transplant. All receptors come from a human patient who received a liver transplant. Some T cells here may be from the graft donor.

In DNA, the CDR3 is TGTGCCAGCAGTTTTCGTCAGGGAGCTCGTTCTGGGGCCAACGTCCTGACTTTC. As protein: CASSFRQGARSGANVLTF. This chain connects TRBV27 to TRBJ2-6; D possibly uses TRBD1 or TRBD2 (5 bases each). CDR3 length: 18 residues. V dropped 3 bases and J dropped 1 base, with 16 bases sitting between them. Germline-derived CDR1 and CDR2 are MNHEY and SMNVEV (reference sequence). Full variable domain (outside the CDR3, taken from reference TRBV27 and TRBJ2-6): EAQVTQNPRYLITVTGKKLTVTCSQNMNHEYMSWYRQDPGLGLRQIYYSMNVEVTDKGDVPEGYKVSRKEKRNFPLILESPSPNQTSLYFCASSFRQGARSGANVLTFGAGSRLTVL.

V usage is TRBV4-2 and J usage is TRBJ2-1, with 11 bases matching TRBD2. Trimming took 0 bases from V and 4 from J; bases not matched to a gene: 11. In germline, CDR1 is LGHNA, CDR2 YNFKEQ. This CDR3 is 19 amino acids long. CDR3 bases: TGTGCCAGCAGCCAAGATGGGCTAGCGGGAGGCCGGGGTTACAATGAGCAGTTCTTC. The encoded protein is CASSQDGLAGGRGYNEQFF.

With respect to this clone: The sample has other DNA sequences that encode this CDR3 too. The chain has TRBV18 and TRBJ2-7, with D hard to call. Germline-derived CDR1 and CDR2 are KGHSH and LQKENI. The germline V and J ends were trimmed by 3 bases and 3 bases, with 9 bases remaining between them. The CDR3 is made up of 13 amino acids. The CDR3 loop is CASSPQTSYEQYF. CDR3 nucleotide sequence: TGTGCCAGCTCACCGCAGACAAGCTACGAGCAGTACTTC.

V is TRBV7-2 and J is TRBJ1-1; possible D gene TRBD1, 6 bases. Germline CDR1 reads SGHTA; CDR2 reads FQGNSA. The germline V and J ends were trimmed by 5 bases and 4 bases, with 17 bases remaining between them. This CDR3 spans 15 amino acids. This CDR3 reads CASSPRGGEATEAFF. The CDR3 bases are TGTGCCAGCAGCCCAAGAGGGGGAGAGGCCACTGAAGCTTTCTTT.

In this sample, this clone turned up many times. V gene TRBV11-1 combines with J gene TRBJ2-3; 8 bases map to TRBD2. The germline CDR1 and CDR2 sequences are SGHAT and FQDESV (reference sequence). There are 16 residues in the CDR3. V shed 6 bases and J 4 bases; nucleotides not matched to a gene: 12. The DNA of the CDR3 is TGTGCCAGCAGTGGCGGATCCAGCGGGAGTGCAGATACGCAGTATTTT. Its protein is CASSGGSSGSADTQYF.

About this clone: Other DNA sequences in the sample encode the same CDR3. The chain carries TRBV18 and TRBJ1-3; D gene ambiguous. V lost 0 bases and J lost 4, with 4 bases in between. The CDR3 has 13 residues. From germline, CDR1 is KGHSH and CDR2 LQKENI. CDR3: CASSPPGGNTIYF. CDR3 DNA sequence: TGTGCCAGCTCACCACCGGGCGGAAACACCATATATTTT.

The V and J genes are TRBV4-3 and TRBJ1-1, with TRBD1 identical over 8 bases. The CDR3 loop spans 18 amino acids. Germline V lookup: CDR1 LGHNA, CDR2 YSLEER. V lost 1 base and J lost 4; bases outside the gene matches: 14. For the CDR3, the DNA is TGCGCCAGCAGCCAAGGGGGGAACAGGGGGTCGGTAGGCACTGAAGCTTTCTTT. Amino acids: CASSQGGNRGSVGTEAFF.

The V call is TRBV4-2, the J call TRBJ1-5, with TRBD1 matching over 7 bases. V gave up 4 bases and J gave up 2 bases; unmatched junction bases: 5. Germline lookup yields CDR1 LGHNA and CDR2 YNFKEQ. The CDR3 totals 15 residues. The CDR3 loop reads CASSRGQVGNQPQHF. DNA of the CDR3: TGTGCCAGCAGCCGAGGACAGGTTGGCAATCAGCCCCAGCATTTT.

The gene calls are TRBV5-1 and TRBJ1-1, with 7 bases aligning to TRBD1. J was trimmed by 4 bases and V by 3 bases; bases with no gene match: 9. The germline CDR1 and CDR2 sequences are SGHRS and YFSETQ. The CDR3 is made up of 15 amino acids. CDR3 loop: CASSSAGGMGTEAFF. As DNA, the CDR3 is TGCGCCAGCAGCTCGGCAGGGGGTATGGGCACTGAAGCTTTCTTT.

The genes are TRBV19 and TRBJ2-3, with 8 bases aligning to TRBD1. Germline CDR1 LNHDA, CDR2 SQIVND (reference sequence). This CDR3 contains 15 residues. V was pared by 3 bases and J by 5 bases, with 7 bases of the junction left unmatched. The CDR3 bases are TGTGCCAGTAGTATCTGGCAGGGGGCGGAAGATACGCAGTATTTT. Protein: CASSIWQGAEDTQYF.

V and J are TRBV28 and TRBJ1-5; no definite D call. Germline-derived CDR1 and CDR2 are MDHEN and SYDVKM. This CDR3 contains 14 residues. Between the trimmed V and J ends, which lost 6 bases and 6 bases, there was a span of 15 bases. CDR3 sequence reads: CASRQPFGGQPQHF. CDR3 in DNA: TGTGCCAGCAGGCAACCCTTCGGAGGTCAGCCCCAGCATTTT.

V usage is TRBV7-3 and J usage is TRBJ1-1; tentatively, D is TRBD1 (5 bases). The CDR3 has 20 residues. Trimming stripped 3 bases from V and 0 bases from J, with 26 bases between. Germline lookup yields CDR1 SGHTA and CDR2 FQGTGA. The CDR3 coding sequence is TGTGCCAGCAGCTTTTTCCCCCCGACCCGCCTAGGGGCTTTGAACACTGAAGCTTTCTTT. It encodes CASSFFPPTRLGALNTEAFF.

The chain uses TRBV6-1 and TRBJ2-2; D not resolved. Germline loops: CDR1 MNHNS, CDR2 SASEGT. This CDR3 region has 11 residues. V lost 5 bases, J lost 6 bases, and 4 bases lay in between. This CDR3 is CASSYPGELFF. CDR3 DNA: TGTGCCAGCAGTTACCCCGGGGAGCTGTTTTTT.